The rows below give T cell receptor beta chains drawn from one sample of a study of blood T cells in healthy people across ages. TCRdb used MiXCR to reprocess the 5' RACE reads, holding one entry per CDR3 protein. The sample contains about 650,000 distinct CDR3 sequences, 32% of which appear only once. The sequenced sample consisted of blood. Receptors were obtained from an elderly woman in good health. CDR3s include the opening cysteine and the closing phenylalanine or tryptophan.

>TRBJ2-7|TRBV29-1
CSVDLGAGQGGYEQYF
>TRBJ2-3|TRBV3-1
CASSQGAGEADTQYF
>TRBJ2-3|TRBV7-2
CASSPGQGSTDTQYF
>TRBJ2-5|TRBV20-1
CSALGPRVETQYF
>TRBJ2-1|TRBV7-6
CASSLVAGPGYNEQFF
>TRBJ1-4|TRBV7-2
CASSLVGGRDEKLFF
>TRBJ2-1|TRBV24-1
CATKGQGASSGSYNEQFF
>TRBJ2-7|TRBV21-1
CASGGYRSYEQYF
>TRBJ2-1|TRBV20-1
CSAARGGEKYNEQFF
>TRBJ1-2|TRBV7-8
CASSLVSGAGYTF